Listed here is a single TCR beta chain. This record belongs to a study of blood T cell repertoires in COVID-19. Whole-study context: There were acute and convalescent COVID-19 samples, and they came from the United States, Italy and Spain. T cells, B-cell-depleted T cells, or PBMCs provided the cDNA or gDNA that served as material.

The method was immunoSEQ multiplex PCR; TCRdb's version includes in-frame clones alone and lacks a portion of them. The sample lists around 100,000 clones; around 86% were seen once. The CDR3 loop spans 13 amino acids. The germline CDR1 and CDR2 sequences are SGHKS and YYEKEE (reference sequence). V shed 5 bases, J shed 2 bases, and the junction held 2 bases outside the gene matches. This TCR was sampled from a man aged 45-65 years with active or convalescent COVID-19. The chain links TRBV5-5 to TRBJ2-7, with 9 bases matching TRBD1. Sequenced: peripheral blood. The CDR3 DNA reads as TGTGCCAGCAGGAGGACAGGGGCCTACGAGCAGTACTTC. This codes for CASRRTGAYEQYF.